A few counts support the clone carrying this TCR beta chain. Its specificity is not known. One frozen approximately 500,000-cell aliquot per fraction was sequenced. These data come from a study of coeliac disease. Study-level findings and limits: TRB repertoires were largely private, with most amino acid sequences found in only one sample.

Generated by immunoSEQ multiplex PCR, the TCRdb table keeps only in-frame clones and is missing some. The sample holds under 1,300 clones, roughly 54% seen once. The germline CDR1 and CDR2 sequences are MNHEY and SVGAGI. CDR3 size: 15 residues. The ends were cut back, 8 bases at V and 0 bases at J, with 13 bases in the middle. Specimen: intraepithelial lymphocytes from the gut. The TCR was taken from a woman aged 25-40 years without celiac disease. The chain combines TRBV6-5 with TRBJ2-2, with D possibly being TRBD1 (6 bases). The CDR3 here is CASGPTGSNTGELFF. As DNA, the CDR3 is TGTGCCAGCGGCCCGACAGGCTCGAACACCGGGGAGCTGTTTTTT.